This T cell receptor beta chain was obtained from a study of patients and donors after allogeneic stem cell transplantation. MiXCR, applied by TCRdb to the RT-PCR reads, yields one record per CDR3 protein. The table includes 900,000 to 1,000,000 distinct CDR3 sequences, about a sixth detected once. This CDR3 contains 13 residues. Of note for this clonotype: An end of the junction differs from the germline gene, which may be a read error.

The sample comprised blood, either unsorted or a sorted T cell fraction (not recorded which). This sequence was found in a human donor who was either an allogeneic HSCT recipient or a stem cell or donor lymphocyte infusion donor (not recorded which). It is not recorded whose cells these are; they may come from a transplant donor. The rearrangement joins TRBV12-3 or TRBV12-4 to TRBJ2-5; no definite D call. In nucleotides, the CDR3 is TGTGACAGCAGTTTACTGGGAAGAGAGACCCAGTACTTC. Protein: CDSSLLGRETQYF.